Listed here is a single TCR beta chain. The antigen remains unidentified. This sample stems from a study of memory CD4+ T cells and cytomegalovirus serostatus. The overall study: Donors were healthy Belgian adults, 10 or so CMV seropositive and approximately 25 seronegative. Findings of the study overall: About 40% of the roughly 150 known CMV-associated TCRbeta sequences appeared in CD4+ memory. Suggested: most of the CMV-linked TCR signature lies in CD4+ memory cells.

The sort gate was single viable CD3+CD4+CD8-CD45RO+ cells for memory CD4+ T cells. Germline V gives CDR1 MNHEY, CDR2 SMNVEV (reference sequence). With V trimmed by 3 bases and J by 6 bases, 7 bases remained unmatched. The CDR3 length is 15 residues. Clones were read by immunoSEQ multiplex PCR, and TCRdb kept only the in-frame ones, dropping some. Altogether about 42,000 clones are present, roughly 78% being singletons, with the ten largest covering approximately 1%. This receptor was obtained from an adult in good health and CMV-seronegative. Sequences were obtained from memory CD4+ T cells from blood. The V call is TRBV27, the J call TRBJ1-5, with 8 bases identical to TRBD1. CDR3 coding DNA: TGTGCCAGCAGTTTCGGACAGGGTCAAGGTCAGCCCCAGCATTTT. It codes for CASSFGQGQGQPQHF.